This T cell receptor (beta chain) comes out of a study of blood T cell repertoires in COVID-19. The repertoire was sequenced with immunoSEQ multiplex PCR; TCRdb's copy has only in-frame clones and lacks some. The sample records more than 95,000 clones, 90% being singletons. In germline, CDR1 is LGHDT, CDR2 YNNKEL (reference sequence). The CDR3 runs 19 residues. J was trimmed by 0 bases and V by 1 base; bases with no gene match: 11. The rearrangement links TRBV3-1 (or the pseudogene TRBV3-2) to TRBJ2-4, with 8 bases matching TRBD2. Source material: peripheral blood. This receptor was taken from a human donor with active COVID-19. The donor label of this sample is uncertain. Written as DNA, the CDR3 is TGTGCCAGCAGCCAAGGTCCGCCCGGGGGGGCGGGAGCCAAAAACATTCAGTACTTC. Protein: CASSQGPPGGAGAKNIQYF.